Shown below are 5 T cell receptor beta chains from a single sample sequenced in a study of blood T cell repertoires in COVID-19. Here immunoSEQ multiplex PCR was the method, and the copy in TCRdb shows in-frame clones only, minus some. The sample shows roughly 140,000 clones, 85% to 90% of them seen only once. The sample comprised peripheral blood. The receptors come from a woman aged 40 to 49 with acute or convalescent COVID-19.

This clone occurred once. This sequence joins TRBV24-1 and TRBJ2-5; tentatively, D is TRBD1 (7 bases). The V gene lost 2 bases and the J gene lost 0 bases, with 9 bases spanning the gap. The CDR3 spans 15 residues. Per germline, CDR1 KGHDR and CDR2 SFDVKD. CDR3 amino acids: CATSDSGGNQETQYF. The CDR3 region has the DNA TGTGCCACCAGTGATTCAGGGGGGAACCAAGAGACCCAGTACTTC.

V and J are TRBV5-4 and TRBJ2-1; 8 nucleotides match TRBD2. The CDR3 is 15 residues long. V lost 4 bases to trimming and J lost 0 bases; unmatched junction nucleotides: 3. CDR1 and CDR2 from the germline V gene are SGHNT and YYREEE (reference sequence). The DNA for the CDR3 is TGTGCCAGCAGCCTTACTAGCGGCTCCTACAATGAGCAGTTCTTC. Protein product: CASSLTSGSYNEQFF.

The V and J genes are TRBV7-2 and TRBJ2-3; tentative D call: TRBD1 (5 bases). The V end was cut by 5 bases, the J end by 2 bases, with 14 bases between. This CDR3 has 15 residues. The germline gives CDR1 SGHTA, CDR2 FQGNSA. This CDR3 is CASSPRGGDTDTQYF. The CDR3 DNA is TGTGCCAGCAGCCCTAGGGGTGGAGACACAGATACGCAGTATTTT.

The V and J genes are TRBV14 and TRBJ2-7; D is uncertain. Germline V gives CDR1 SGHDN, CDR2 FVKESK. V lost 1 base and J 7 bases, leaving 5 bases between the germline ends. CDR3 length equals 11 residues. The CDR3 spells CASSQALEQYF. The CDR3 DNA follows: TGTGCCAGCAGCCAAGCCCTAGAGCAGTACTTC.

This chain uses TRBV9 with TRBJ1-5; TRBD1 matches at 7 bases. After removal of 3 bases from V and 5 bases from J, the junction contained 5 bases not matched to a gene. The germline CDR1 and CDR2 sequences are SGDLS and YYNGEE. The CDR3 consists of 14 residues. CDR3 in amino acids: CASSARDSDQPQHF. CDR3 in DNA: TGTGCCAGCAGCGCCCGGGACAGCGATCAGCCCCAGCATTTT.